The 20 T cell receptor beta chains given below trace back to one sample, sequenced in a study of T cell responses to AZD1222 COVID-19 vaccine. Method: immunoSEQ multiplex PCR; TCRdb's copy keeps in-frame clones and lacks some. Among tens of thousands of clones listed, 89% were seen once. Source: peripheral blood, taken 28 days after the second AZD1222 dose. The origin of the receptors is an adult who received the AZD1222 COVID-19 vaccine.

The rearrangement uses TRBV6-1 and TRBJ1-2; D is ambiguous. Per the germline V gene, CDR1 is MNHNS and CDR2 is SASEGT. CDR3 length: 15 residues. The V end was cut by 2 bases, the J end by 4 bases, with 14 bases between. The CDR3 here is CASSETDQWGYGYTF. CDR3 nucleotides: TGTGCCAGCAGTGAAACAGACCAGTGGGGCTATGGCTACACCTTC.

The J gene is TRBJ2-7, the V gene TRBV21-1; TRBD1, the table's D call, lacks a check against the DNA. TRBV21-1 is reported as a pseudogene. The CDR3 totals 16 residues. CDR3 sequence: CASSKLRGLSSYEQYV. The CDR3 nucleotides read TGTGCCAGCAGCAAATTGAGGGGGTTAAGCTCCTACGAGCAGTACGTC.

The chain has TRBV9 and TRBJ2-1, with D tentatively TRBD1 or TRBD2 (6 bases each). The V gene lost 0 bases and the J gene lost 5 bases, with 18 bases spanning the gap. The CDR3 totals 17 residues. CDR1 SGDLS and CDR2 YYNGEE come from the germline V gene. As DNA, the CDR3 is TGTGCCAGCAGCGTAGCGGGGGCAGCCCCTGGGGACAATGAGCAGTTCTTC. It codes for CASSVAGAAPGDNEQFF.

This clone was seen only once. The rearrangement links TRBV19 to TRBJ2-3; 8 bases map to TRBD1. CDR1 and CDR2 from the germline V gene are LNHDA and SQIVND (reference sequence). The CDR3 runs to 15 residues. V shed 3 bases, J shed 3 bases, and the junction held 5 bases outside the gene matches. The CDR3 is CASSMGTGKTDTQYF. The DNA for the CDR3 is TGTGCCAGTAGTATGGGGACAGGTAAAACAGATACGCAGTATTTT. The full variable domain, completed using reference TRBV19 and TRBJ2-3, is DGGITQSPKYLFRKEGQNVTLSCEQNLNHDAMYWYRQDPGQGLRLIYYSQIVNDFQKGDIAEGYSVSREKKESFPLTVTSAQKNPTAFYLCASSMGTGKTDTQYFGPGTRLTVL.

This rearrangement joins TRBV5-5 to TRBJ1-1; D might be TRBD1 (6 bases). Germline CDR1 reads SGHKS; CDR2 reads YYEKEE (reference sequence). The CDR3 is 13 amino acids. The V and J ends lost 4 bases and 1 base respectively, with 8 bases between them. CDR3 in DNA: TGTGCCAGCAGCAGACAGGCGAACACTGAAGCTTTCTTT. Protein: CASSRQANTEAFF.

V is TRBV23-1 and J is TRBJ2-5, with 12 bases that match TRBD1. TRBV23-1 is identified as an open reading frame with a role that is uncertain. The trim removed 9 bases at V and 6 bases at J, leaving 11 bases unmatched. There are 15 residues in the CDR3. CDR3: CARTRPGQGAKTQYF. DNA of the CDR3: TGCGCCAGGACGAGACCGGGACAGGGGGCGAAGACCCAGTACTTC.

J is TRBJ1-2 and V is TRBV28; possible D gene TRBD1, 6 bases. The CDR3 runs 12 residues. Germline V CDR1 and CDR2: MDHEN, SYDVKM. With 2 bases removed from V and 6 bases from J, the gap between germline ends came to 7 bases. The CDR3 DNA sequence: TGTGCCAGCAGTTTACAGGGGAATGGCTACACCTTC. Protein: CASSLQGNGYTF.

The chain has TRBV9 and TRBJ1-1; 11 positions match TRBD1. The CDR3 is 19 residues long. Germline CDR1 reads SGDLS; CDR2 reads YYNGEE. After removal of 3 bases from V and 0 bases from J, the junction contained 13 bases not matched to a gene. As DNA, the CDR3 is TGTGCCAGCAGCGCACCCGGGACAGGGGGTTCGGTGTTGAACACTGAAGCTTTCTTT. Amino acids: CASSAPGTGGSVLNTEAFF. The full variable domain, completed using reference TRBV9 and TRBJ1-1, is DSGVTQTPKHLITATGQRVTLRCSPRSGDLSVYWYQQSLDQGLQFLIQYYNGEERAKGNILERFSAQQFPDLHSELNLSSLELGDSALYFCASSAPGTGGSVLNTEAFFGQGTRLTVV.

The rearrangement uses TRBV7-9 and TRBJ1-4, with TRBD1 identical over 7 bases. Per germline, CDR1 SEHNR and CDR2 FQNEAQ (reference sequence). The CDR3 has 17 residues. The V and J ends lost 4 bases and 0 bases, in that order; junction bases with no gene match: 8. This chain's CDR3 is CASSSHRGRTTNEKLFF. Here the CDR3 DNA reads TGTGCCAGCAGCTCCCACAGGGGACGAACAACTAATGAAAAACTGTTTTTT.

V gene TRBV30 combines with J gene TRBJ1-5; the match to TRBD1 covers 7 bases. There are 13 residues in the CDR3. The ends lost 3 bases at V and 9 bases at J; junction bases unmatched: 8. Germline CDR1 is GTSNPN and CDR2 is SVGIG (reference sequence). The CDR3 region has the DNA TGTGCCTGGAGGCCCGGACAGGTTGGGCCCCAGCATTTT. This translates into CAWRPGQVGPQHF.

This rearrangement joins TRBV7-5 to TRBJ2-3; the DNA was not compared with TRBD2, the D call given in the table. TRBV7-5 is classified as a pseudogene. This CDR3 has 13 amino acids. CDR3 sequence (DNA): TGTGTCAGAAGCCTTATCTTATTGGATACGCAGTATTTT. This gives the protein CVRSLILLDTQYF.

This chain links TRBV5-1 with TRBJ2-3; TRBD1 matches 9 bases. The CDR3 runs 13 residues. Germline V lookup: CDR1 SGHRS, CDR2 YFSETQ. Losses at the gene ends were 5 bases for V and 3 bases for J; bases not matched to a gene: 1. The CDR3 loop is CASRGQGTDTQYF. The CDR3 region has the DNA TGCGCCAGCAGAGGACAGGGGACAGATACGCAGTATTTT.

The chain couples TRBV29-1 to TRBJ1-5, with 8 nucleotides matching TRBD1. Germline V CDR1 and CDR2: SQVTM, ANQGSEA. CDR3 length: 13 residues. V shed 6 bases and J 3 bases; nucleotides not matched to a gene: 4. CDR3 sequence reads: CSVKTGDNQPQHF. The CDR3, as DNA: TGCAGCGTCAAGACAGGGGACAATCAGCCCCAGCATTTT.

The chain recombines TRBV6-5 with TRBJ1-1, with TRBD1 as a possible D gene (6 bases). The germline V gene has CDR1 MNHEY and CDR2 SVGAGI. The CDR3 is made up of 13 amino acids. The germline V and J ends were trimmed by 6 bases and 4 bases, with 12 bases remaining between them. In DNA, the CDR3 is TGTGCCAGCAGCACAGGGAGGTTCACTGAAGCTTTCTTT. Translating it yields CASSTGRFTEAFF.

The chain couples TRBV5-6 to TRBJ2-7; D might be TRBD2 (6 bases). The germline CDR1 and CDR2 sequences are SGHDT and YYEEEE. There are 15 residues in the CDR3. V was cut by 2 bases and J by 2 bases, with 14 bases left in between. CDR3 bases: TGTGCCAGCAGCTTTCGGAGGGCAGGCCCCTACGAGCAGTACGTC. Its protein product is CASSFRRAGPYEQYV.

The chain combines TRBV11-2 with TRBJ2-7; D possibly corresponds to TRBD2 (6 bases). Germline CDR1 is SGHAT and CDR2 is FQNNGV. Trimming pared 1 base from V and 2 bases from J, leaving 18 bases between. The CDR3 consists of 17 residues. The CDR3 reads CASSLGVWGTLPYEQYF. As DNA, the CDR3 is TGTGCCAGCAGCTTAGGTGTTTGGGGGACTTTACCCTACGAGCAGTACTTC.

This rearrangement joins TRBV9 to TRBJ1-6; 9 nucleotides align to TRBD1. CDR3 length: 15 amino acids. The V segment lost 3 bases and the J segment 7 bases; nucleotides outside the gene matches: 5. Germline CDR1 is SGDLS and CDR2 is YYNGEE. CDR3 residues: CASSGGQGLNSPLHF. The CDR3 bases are TGTGCCAGCAGCGGGGGACAGGGTCTAAATTCACCCCTCCACTTT.

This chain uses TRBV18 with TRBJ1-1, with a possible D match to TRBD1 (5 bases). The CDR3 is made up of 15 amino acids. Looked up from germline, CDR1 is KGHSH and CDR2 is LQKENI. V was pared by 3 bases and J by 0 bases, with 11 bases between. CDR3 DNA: TGTGCCAGCTCACCGGGGCGACAAATGAACACTGAAGCTTTCTTT. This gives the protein CASSPGRQMNTEAFF.

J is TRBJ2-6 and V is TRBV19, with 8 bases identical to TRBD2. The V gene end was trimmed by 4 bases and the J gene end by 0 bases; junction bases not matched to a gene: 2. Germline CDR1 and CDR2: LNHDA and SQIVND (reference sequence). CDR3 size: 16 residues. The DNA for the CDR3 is TGTGCCAGTAGTACCGGGAGGGTCTCTGGGGCCAACGTCCTGACTTTC. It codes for CASSTGRVSGANVLTF.

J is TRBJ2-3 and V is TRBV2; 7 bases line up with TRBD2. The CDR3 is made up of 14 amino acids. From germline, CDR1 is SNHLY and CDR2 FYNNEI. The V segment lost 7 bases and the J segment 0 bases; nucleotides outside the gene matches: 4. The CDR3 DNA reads TGTGCCAGCAAACTAGCGACTAGCACAGATACGCAGTATTTT. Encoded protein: CASKLATSTDTQYF.